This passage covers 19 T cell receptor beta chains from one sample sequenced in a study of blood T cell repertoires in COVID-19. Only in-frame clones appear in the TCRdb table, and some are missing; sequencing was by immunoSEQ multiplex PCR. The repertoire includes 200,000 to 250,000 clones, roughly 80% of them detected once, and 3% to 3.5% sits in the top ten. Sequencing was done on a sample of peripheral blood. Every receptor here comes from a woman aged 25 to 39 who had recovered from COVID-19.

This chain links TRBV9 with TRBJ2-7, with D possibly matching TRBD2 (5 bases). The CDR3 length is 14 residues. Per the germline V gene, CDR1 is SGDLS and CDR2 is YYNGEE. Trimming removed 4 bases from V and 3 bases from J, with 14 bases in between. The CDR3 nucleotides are TGTGCCAGCAGCCCACGCCTAGCCGGCTACGAGCAGTACTTC. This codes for CASSPRLAGYEQYF.

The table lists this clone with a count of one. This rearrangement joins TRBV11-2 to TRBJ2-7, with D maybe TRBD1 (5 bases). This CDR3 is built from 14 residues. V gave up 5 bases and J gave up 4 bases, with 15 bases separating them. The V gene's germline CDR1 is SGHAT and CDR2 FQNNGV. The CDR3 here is CASSPLGQNYEQYF. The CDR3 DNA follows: TGTGCCAGCAGCCCCCTGGGGCAGAATTACGAGCAGTACTTC.

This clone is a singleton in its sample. The chain's CDR3 is CASSPRGGYTDTQYF. CDR3 in DNA: TGTGCCAGCAGCCCAAGGGGGGGGTACACAGATACGCAGTATTTT. The chain combines TRBV9 with TRBJ2-3, with TRBD2 as a possible D gene (7 bases). The CDR3 runs 15 residues. V dropped 4 bases and J dropped 2 bases, with 14 bases sitting between them. Germline V gene data show CDR1 as SGDLS and CDR2 as YYNGEE. The whole variable domain, remainder taken from reference TRBV9 and TRBJ2-3, is DSGVTQTPKHLITATGQRVTLRCSPRSGDLSVYWYQQSLDQGLQFLIQYYNGEERAKGNILERFSAQQFPDLHSELNLSSLELGDSALYFCASSPRGGYTDTQYFGPGTRLTVL.

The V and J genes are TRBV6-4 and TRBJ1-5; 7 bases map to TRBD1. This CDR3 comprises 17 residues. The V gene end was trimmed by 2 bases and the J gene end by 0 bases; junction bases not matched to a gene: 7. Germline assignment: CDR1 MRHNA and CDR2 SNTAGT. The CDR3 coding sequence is TGTGCCAGCAGTGACCCTAGGGGACAGAATAGCAATCAGCCCCAGCATTTT. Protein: CASSDPRGQNSNQPQHF.

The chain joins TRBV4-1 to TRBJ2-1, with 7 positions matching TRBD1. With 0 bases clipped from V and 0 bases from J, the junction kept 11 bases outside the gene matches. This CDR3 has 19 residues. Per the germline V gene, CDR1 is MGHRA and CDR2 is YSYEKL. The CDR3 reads CASSQDPGGSSRSYNEQFF. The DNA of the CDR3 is TGCGCCAGCAGCCAAGATCCAGGGGGTTCATCTCGCTCCTACAATGAGCAGTTCTTC.

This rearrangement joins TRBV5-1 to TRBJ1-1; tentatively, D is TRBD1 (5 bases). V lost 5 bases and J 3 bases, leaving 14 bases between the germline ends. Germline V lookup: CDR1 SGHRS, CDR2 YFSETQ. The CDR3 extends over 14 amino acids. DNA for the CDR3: TGCGCCAGCAGTTCGCGGGGCCGGGACACTGAAGCTTTCTTT. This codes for CASSSRGRDTEAFF.

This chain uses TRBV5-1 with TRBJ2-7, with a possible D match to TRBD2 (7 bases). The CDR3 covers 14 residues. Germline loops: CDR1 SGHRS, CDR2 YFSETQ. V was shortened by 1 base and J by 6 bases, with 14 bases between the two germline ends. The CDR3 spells CASSLMGGQGEQYF. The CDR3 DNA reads TGCGCCAGCAGCTTGATGGGGGGGCAAGGCGAGCAGTACTTC.

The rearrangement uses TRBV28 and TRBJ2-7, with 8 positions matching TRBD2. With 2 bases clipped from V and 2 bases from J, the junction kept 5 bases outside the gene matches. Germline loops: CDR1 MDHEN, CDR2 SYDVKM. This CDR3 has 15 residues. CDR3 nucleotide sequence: TGTGCCAGCAGTTTAGAAACGGGAGGGCCCTACGAGCAGTACTTC. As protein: CASSLETGGPYEQYF.

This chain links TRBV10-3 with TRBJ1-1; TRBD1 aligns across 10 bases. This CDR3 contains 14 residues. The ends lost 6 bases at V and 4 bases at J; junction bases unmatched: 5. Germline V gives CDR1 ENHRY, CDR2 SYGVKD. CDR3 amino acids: CAIRGTGEGTEAFF. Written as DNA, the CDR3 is TGTGCCATCAGGGGGACAGGGGAGGGCACTGAAGCTTTCTTT.

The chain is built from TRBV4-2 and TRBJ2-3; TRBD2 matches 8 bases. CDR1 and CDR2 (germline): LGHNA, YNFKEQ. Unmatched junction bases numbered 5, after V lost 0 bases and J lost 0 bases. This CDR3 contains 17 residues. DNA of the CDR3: TGTGCCAGCAGCCAAGATGATTCTAGCGGGAGCACAGATACGCAGTATTTT. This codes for CASSQDDSSGSTDTQYF.

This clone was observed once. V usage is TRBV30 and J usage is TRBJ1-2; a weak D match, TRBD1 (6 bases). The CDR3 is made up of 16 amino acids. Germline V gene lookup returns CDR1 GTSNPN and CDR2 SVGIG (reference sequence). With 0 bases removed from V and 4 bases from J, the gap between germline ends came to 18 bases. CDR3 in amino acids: CAWSVWNRVGVYGYTF. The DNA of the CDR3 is TGTGCCTGGAGTGTATGGAACAGGGTTGGAGTCTATGGCTACACCTTC. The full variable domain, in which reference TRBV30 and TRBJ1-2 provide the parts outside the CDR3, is SQTIHQWPATLVQPVGSPLSLECTVEGTSNPNLYWYRQAAGRGLQLLFYSVGIGQISSEVPQNLSASRPQDRQFILSSKKLLLSDSGFYLCAWSVWNRVGVYGYTFGSGTRLTVV.

The CDR3 nucleotides read TGTGCCAGCGGGACAGGGGCGGACGAGCAGTACTTC. It encodes CASGTGADEQYF. This chain joins TRBV11-2 and TRBJ2-7, with TRBD1 matching over 10 bases. With V trimmed by 8 bases and J by 5 bases, 3 bases remained unmatched. This CDR3 spans 12 amino acids. Germline V lookup: CDR1 SGHAT, CDR2 FQNNGV.

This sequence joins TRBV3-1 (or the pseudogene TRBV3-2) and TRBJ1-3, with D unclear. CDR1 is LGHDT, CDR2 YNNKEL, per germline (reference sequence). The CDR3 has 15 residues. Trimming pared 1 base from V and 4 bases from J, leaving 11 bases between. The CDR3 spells CASSQGGFGGNTIYF. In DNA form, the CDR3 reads TGTGCCAGCAGCCAAGGAGGCTTTGGAGGAAACACCATATATTTT.

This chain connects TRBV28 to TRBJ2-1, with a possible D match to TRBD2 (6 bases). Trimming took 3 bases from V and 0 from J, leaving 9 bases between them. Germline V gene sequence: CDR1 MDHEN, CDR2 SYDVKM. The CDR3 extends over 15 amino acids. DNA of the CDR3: TGTGCCAGCAGTTTCGGAGGGAACTCCTACAATGAGCAGTTCTTC. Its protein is CASSFGGNSYNEQFF.

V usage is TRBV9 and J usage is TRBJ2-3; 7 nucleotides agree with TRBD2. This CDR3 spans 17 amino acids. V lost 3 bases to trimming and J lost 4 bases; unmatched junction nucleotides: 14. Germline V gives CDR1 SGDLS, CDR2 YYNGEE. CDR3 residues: CASSELVRGGSPDTQYF. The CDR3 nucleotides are TGTGCCAGCAGCGAATTGGTGCGGGGCGGGAGCCCAGATACGCAGTATTTT.

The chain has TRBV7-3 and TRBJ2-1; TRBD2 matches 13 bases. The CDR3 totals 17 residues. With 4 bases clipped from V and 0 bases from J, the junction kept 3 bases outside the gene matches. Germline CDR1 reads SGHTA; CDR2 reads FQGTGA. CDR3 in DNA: TGTGCCAGCAGCTCCCGGACTAGCGGGAGCTCCTACAATGAGCAGTTCTTC. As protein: CASSSRTSGSSYNEQFF.

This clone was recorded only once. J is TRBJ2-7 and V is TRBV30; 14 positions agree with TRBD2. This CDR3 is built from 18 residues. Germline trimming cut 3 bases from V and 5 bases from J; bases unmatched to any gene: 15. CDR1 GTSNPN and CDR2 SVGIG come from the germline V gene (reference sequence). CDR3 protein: CAWSASPGLAGGRDEQYF. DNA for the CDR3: TGTGCCTGGAGCGCCAGCCCAGGACTAGCGGGAGGACGGGACGAGCAGTACTTC.

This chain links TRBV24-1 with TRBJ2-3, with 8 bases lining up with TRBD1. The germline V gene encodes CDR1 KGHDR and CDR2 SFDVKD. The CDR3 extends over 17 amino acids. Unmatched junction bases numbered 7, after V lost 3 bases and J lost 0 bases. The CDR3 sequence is CATSDAGTGPSTDTQYF. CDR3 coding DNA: TGTGCCACCAGTGATGCTGGGACAGGCCCTAGCACAGATACGCAGTATTTT.

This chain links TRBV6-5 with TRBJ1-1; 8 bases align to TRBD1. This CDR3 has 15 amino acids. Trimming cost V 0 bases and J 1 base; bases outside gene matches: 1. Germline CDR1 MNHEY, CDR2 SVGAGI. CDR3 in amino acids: CASSYSGQGNTEAFF. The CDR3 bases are TGTGCCAGCAGTTACTCAGGACAGGGGAACACTGAAGCTTTCTTT.